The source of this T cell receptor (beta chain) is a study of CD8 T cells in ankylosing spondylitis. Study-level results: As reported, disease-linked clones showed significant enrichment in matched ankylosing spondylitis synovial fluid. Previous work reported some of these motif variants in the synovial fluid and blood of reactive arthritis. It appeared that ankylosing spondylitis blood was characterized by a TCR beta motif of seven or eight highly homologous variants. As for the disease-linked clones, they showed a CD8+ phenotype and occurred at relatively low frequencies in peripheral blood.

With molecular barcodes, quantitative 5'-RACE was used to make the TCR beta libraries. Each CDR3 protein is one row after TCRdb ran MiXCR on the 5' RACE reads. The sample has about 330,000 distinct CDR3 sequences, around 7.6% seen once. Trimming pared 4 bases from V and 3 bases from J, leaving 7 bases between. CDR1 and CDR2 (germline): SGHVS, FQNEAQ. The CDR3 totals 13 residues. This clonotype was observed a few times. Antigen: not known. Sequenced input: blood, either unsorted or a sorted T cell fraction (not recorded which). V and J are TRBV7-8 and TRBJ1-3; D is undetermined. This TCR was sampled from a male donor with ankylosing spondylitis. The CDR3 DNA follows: TGTGCCAGCAGCTCGGTAGTTGGAAACACCATATATTTT. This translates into CASSSVVGNTIYF.